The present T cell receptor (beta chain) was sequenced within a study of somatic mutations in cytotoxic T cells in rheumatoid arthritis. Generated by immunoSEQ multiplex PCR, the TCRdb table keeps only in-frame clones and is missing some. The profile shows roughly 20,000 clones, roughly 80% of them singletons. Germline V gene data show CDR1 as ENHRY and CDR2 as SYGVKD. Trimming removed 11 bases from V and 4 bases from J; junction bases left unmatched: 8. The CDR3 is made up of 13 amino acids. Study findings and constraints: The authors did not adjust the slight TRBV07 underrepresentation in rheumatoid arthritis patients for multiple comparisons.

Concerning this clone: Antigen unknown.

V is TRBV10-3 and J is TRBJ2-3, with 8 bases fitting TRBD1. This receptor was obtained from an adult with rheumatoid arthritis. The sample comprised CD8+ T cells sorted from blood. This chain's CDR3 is CAAGQGGADTQYF. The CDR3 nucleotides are TGTGCCGCCGGACAGGGAGGCGCAGATACGCAGTATTTT.